This is a list of T cell receptor beta chains from one sample in a study of response to subunit inactivated influenza vaccine. TCRdb re-called the RT-PCR reads with MiXCR, one entry per CDR3 protein. The table shows hundreds of thousands of distinct CDR3 sequences, with 9.5% to 15% occurring only once. Sequencing was performed on non-naive T cells sorted from PBMCs, taken roughly 2 weeks before vaccination. These receptors originate from a man aged 45-65 years who received an inactivated influenza vaccine. Both conserved end residues are part of each CDR3. Each record gives: clone size, V gene, D gene, J gene, CDR3 DNA, CDR3 protein. The D gene is left open where the match is weak. Size tells how often a clone was seen (once, few, many) or the class of an expanded clone, and some rows leave it out.

clone size: NA; V gene: TRBV5-1; D gene: TRBD1; J gene: TRBJ1-1; CDR3 DNA: TGCGCCAGCAGCAGAGGACAGGGAATAGATTGGACTGAAGCTTTCTTT; CDR3 protein: CASSRGQGIDWTEAFF
clone size: NA; V gene: TRBV7-2; D gene: TRBD1; J gene: TRBJ2-4; CDR3 DNA: TGTGCCAGCAGCCCGACGGGACAGGCAGAAAACATTCAGTACTTC; CDR3 protein: CASSPTGQAENIQYF
clone size: many; V gene: TRBV6-1; D gene: NA; J gene: TRBJ1-5; CDR3 DNA: TGTGCCAGCAGTGAATCCAAGGGTCAGCCCCAGCATTTT; CDR3 protein: CASSESKGQPQHF
clone size: many; V gene: TRBV5-1; D gene: NA; J gene: TRBJ2-2; CDR3 DNA: TGTGCCAGCAGTAACACCGGGGAGCTGTTTTTT; CDR3 protein: CASSNTGELFF
clone size: NA; V gene: TRBV19; D gene: TRBD1; J gene: TRBJ2-5; CDR3 DNA: TGTGCCAGTAGTACCCAGACAGGGCGGGAGACCCAGTACTTC; CDR3 protein: CASSTQTGRETQYF
clone size: NA; V gene: TRBV4-3; D gene: TRBD2; J gene: TRBJ2-3; CDR3 DNA: TGCGCCAGCAGCCAGACCTATGGCGGGAGCCCAGATACGCAGTATTTT; CDR3 protein: CASSQTYGGSPDTQYF
clone size: NA; V gene: TRBV7-9; D gene: NA; J gene: TRBJ2-1; CDR3 DNA: TGTGCCAGCAGCCGTTCGGCGCTAGCCACCTACAATGAGCAGTTCTTC; CDR3 protein: CASSRSALATYNEQFF
clone size: few; V gene: TRBV20-1; D gene: NA; J gene: TRBJ1-6; CDR3 DNA: TGCAGTGCTAGACCGGGGAGAAACTATAATTCACCCCTCCACTTT; CDR3 protein: CSARPGRNYNSPLHF
clone size: few; V gene: TRBV3-1; D gene: NA; J gene: TRBJ2-5; CDR3 DNA: TGTGCCAGCAGCCAAAATCACCGCGGGGAGGAGACCCAGTACTTC; CDR3 protein: CASSQNHRGEETQYF
clone size: few; V gene: TRBV12-3/TRBV12-4; D gene: NA; J gene: TRBJ1-5; CDR3 DNA: TGTGCCAGCAGCCAGGGTGCGGGCAATCAGCCCCAGCATTTT; CDR3 protein: CASSQGAGNQPQHF